Listed below are T cell receptor beta chains from one sample, sequenced in a study of control samples from healthy donors and cancer patients. Clones were read by immunoSEQ multiplex PCR, and TCRdb kept only the in-frame ones, dropping some. The sample includes approximately 150,000 clones, 89% of them seen just once. Sequencing input: blood. The receptors derive from a man younger than 45 in good health. CDR3s include the opening cysteine and the closing phenylalanine or tryptophan. The D gene is left open where the match is weak. Clone size is stated in some rows and not others, as once, few, many or a class when expanded.

D gene | clone size | J gene | V gene | CDR3 protein | CDR3 DNA
. | . | TRBJ2-7 | TRBV13 | CASRIRQAFFYEQYF | TGTGCCAGCAGGATTAGACAGGCCTTCTTCTACGAGCAGTACTTC
TRBD2 | once | TRBJ2-5 | TRBV6-6 | CASSYSATSGRGTQYF | TGTGCCAGCAGTTACTCTGCGACTAGCGGGAGAGGGACCCAGTACTTC
. | . | TRBJ1-3 | TRBV3-1/TRBV3-2 | CASSPVRGAGNTIYF | TGTGCCAGCAGCCCCGTTAGGGGGGCTGGAAACACCATATATTTT
. | . | TRBJ1-2 | TRBV12-5 | CASGLREYGYTF | TGTGCTAGTGGTTTGAGGGAATATGGCTACACCTTC
TRBD1 | . | TRBJ1-2 | TRBV24-1 | CATSDESPGQPNYGYTF | TGTGCCACCAGTGATGAATCACCGGGACAGCCAAACTATGGCTACACCTTC
. | . | TRBJ2-7 | TRBV11-3 | CASSLRPSYEQYF | TGTGCCAGCAGCTTGAGACCGAGCTACGAGCAGTACTTC
TRBD2 | . | TRBJ2-7 | TRBV9 | CASSVGTSGSEQYF | TGTGCCAGCAGCGTCGGGACTAGCGGGAGCGAGCAGTACTTC
TRBD1 | . | TRBJ2-7 | TRBV24-1 | CATSDPGQGDLEQYF | TGTGCCACCAGTGATCCTGGACAGGGAGACCTGGAGCAGTACTTC
. | . | TRBJ1-2 | TRBV18 | CASSPPSRPSYGYTF | TGTGCCAGCTCACCACCGTCGCGGCCGAGTTATGGCTACACCTTC
. | . | TRBJ2-7 | TRBV5-4 | CASSLGHRGGMFEQYF | TGTGCCAGCAGCTTGGGCCACCGGGGCGGGATGTTCGAGCAGTACTTC
. | once | TRBJ1-4 | TRBV7-9 | CASSLAESLEKLFF | TGTGCCAGCAGCTTAGCGGAGTCGCTTGAAAAACTGTTTTTT
. | . | TRBJ2-1 | TRBV6-2/TRBV6-3 | CASSSQRGPINEQFF | TGTGCCAGCAGTAGCCAGCGTGGGCCTATCAATGAGCAGTTCTTC
. | . | TRBJ1-2 | TRBV12-3/TRBV12-4 | CATSLGRPYGYTF | TGTGCCACCTCGCTGGGGCGCCCCTATGGCTACACCTTC
. | . | TRBJ2-3 | TRBV12-3/TRBV12-4 | CASSTRLDTQYF | TGTGCCAGCAGTACCCGCTTGGATACGCAGTATTTT
. | . | TRBJ2-7 | TRBV6-6 | CASSYGGNYEQYF | TGTGCCAGCAGTTACGGGGGCAACTACGAGCAGTACTTC
. | . | TRBJ1-5 | TRBV18 | CASSPNSRAYNQPQHF | TGTGCCAGCTCACCGAATAGCCGAGCCTACAATCAGCCCCAGCATTTT
. | . | TRBJ2-7 | TRBV7-9 | CASSLLIGQSYEQYF | TGTGCCAGCAGCTTATTGATCGGACAGAGTTACGAGCAGTACTTC
. | once | TRBJ2-3 | TRBV7-9 | CASNSVGTDTQYF | TGTGCCAGTAATTCTGTCGGGACAGATACGCAGTATTTT
. | . | TRBJ2-5 | TRBV25-1 | CASSMNSQETQYF | TGTGCCAGCTCCATGAACAGCCAAGAGACCCAGTACTTC
TRBD1 | . | TRBJ2-1 | TRBV24-1 | CATSDHRTGGNEQFF | TGTGCCACCAGTGACCATCGGACAGGGGGGAATGAGCAGTTCTTC
TRBD1 | . | TRBJ2-5 | TRBV14 | CASSPPGQGQETQYF | TGTGCCAGCAGCCCACCTGGACAGGGCCAAGAGACCCAGTACTTC
. | . | TRBJ1-5 | TRBV27 | CASSQGRGQPQHF | TGTGCCAGCAGCCAGGGGAGGGGACAGCCCCAGCATTTT
TRBD2 | . | TRBJ2-7 | TRBV20-1 | CSASRLAGGPHEQYF | TGCAGTGCTAGTAGACTAGCGGGGGGGCCTCACGAGCAGTACTTC
TRBD1 | many | TRBJ1-5 | TRBV19 | CASRSQGAGQPQHF | TGTGCCAGTAGATCTCAGGGGGCAGGGCAGCCCCAGCATTTT
TRBD2 | once | TRBJ2-3 | TRBV11-3 | CASSLDPRGGPDTQYF | TGTGCCAGCAGCTTAGATCCGCGGGGGGGCCCAGATACGCAGTATTTT
. | few | TRBJ1-5 | TRBV4-1 | CASSQEVTGDQPQHF | TGCGCCAGCAGCCAAGAGGTGACGGGGGATCAGCCCCAGCATTTT
TRBD2 | . | TRBJ2-3 | TRBV19 | CASSGLAVRPSTDTQYF | TGTGCCAGTAGCGGACTAGCGGTTAGACCTAGCACAGATACGCAGTATTTT
TRBD2 | . | TRBJ2-3 | TRBV4-2 | CASSQDITSANTQYF | TGTGCCAGCAGCCAAGATATCACTAGCGCGAATACGCAGTATTTT
TRBD1 | few | TRBJ1-3 | TRBV4-3 | CASRSTGTGRSGNTIYF | TGCGCCAGCAGATCAACCGGGACAGGACGTTCTGGAAACACCATATATTTT
. | . | TRBJ2-7 | TRBV7-6 | CASSRTREATYEQYF | TGTGCCAGCAGCCGGACGAGGGAAGCTACCTACGAGCAGTACTTC
TRBD1 | . | TRBJ2-7 | TRBV5-1 | CASSQETGGASYEQYF | TGCGCCAGCAGCCAAGAGACAGGGGGCGCATCCTACGAGCAGTACTTC
TRBD2 | . | TRBJ2-7 | TRBV9 | CASSVRIGAGIDEQYF | TGTGCCAGCAGCGTCCGCATTGGAGCGGGAATCGACGAGCAGTACTTC
. | . | TRBJ2-3 | TRBV15 | CATSRGASTDTQYF | TGTGCCACCAGCAGGGGGGCCAGCACAGATACGCAGTATTTT
. | . | TRBJ1-5 | TRBV19 | CATALTYNQPQHF | TGTGCCACCGCCCTAACCTACAATCAGCCCCAGCATTTT
TRBD2 | once | TRBJ2-7 | TRBV7-8 | CASSLVGGLAGDVYF | TGTGCCAGCAGCTTAGTTGGGGGACTAGCGGGTGATGTGTACTTC
TRBD1 | . | TRBJ2-7 | TRBV6-2/TRBV6-3 | CASSYDRGSYEQYF | TGTGCCAGCAGTTATGACAGGGGCTCCTACGAGCAGTACTTC
. | . | TRBJ1-5 | TRBV20-1 | CSASRSVRQPQHF | TGCAGTGCTAGTAGGTCTGTTAGGCAGCCCCAGCATTTT
. | . | TRBJ2-2 | TRBV11-1 | CASSLEAAGELFF | TGTGCCAGCAGCCTAGAAGCGGCGGGGGAGCTGTTTTTT
TRBD1 | . | TRBJ2-4 | TRBV7-4 | CASSSRQGQNIQYF | TGTGCCAGCAGCTCCCGACAGGGCCAAAACATTCAGTACTTC
. | . | TRBJ1-1 | TRBV19 | CASSIEARGSAFF | TGTGCCAGTAGTATAGAGGCGCGGGGCTCAGCTTTCTTT
. | . | TRBJ2-1 | TRBV20-1 | CSAELQGGIF | TGCAGTGCCGAACTACAGGGTGGGATCTTC
. | . | TRBJ2-2 | TRBV5-1 | CASSFGRNTGELFF | TGCGCCAGCAGCTTTGGCAGGAACACCGGGGAGCTGTTTTTT
. | . | TRBJ2-5 | TRBV5-1 | CASSLETVTETQYF | TGCGCCAGCAGCTTGGAAACGGTGACGGAGACCCAGTACTTC
TRBD2 | few | TRBJ2-5 | TRBV9 | CASSPSSGRTQETQYF | TGTGCCAGCAGCCCATCAAGCGGGAGGACTCAAGAGACCCAGTACTTC
. | . | TRBJ1-1 | TRBV9 | CASSVGWGLNTEAFF | TGTGCCAGCAGCGTAGGCTGGGGACTGAACACTGAAGCTTTCTTT
. | . | TRBJ2-7 | TRBV11-3 | CASRPSRQAHSYEQYF | TGTGCCAGCAGGCCCTCCAGGCAGGCTCACTCCTACGAGCAGTACTTC
. | once | TRBJ2-7 | TRBV7-9 | CASSLWYEQYF | TGTGCCAGCAGCTTATGGTACGAGCAGTACTTC
. | . | TRBJ2-2 | TRBV14 | CASSQELGNTGELFF | TGTGCCAGCAGCCAAGAACTGGGGAACACCGGGGAGCTGTTTTTT
. | . | TRBJ2-7 | TRBV27 | CASRTGTYEQYF | TGTGCCAGCCGCACGGGCACCTACGAGCAGTACTTC